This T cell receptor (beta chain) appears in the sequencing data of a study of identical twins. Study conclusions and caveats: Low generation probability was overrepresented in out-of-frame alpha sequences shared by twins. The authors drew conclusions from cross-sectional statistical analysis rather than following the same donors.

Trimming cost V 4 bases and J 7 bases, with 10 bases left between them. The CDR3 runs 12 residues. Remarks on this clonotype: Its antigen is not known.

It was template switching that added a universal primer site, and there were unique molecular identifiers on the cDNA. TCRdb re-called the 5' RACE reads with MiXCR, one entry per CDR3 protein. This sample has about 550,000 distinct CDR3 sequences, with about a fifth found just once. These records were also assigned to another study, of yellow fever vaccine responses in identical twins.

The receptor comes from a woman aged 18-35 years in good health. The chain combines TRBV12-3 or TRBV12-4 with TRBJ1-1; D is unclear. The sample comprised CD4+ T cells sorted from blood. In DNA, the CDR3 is TGTGCCAGCAGTTCCAGACCTGATGAAGCTTTCTTT. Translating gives CASSSRPDEAFF.